Following are 7 T cell receptor beta chains from one sample sequenced in a study of T cell clonality in common variable immunodeficiency. Method: immunoSEQ multiplex PCR; TCRdb's copy keeps in-frame clones and lacks some. The sample contains around 57,000 clones, none occurring once; approximately 3% lies in the top ten. What was sequenced was peripheral blood mononuclear cells. Receptors originate from a person between 18 and 69 years old in good health.

Notes on this clone: With the read ending 3 residues before the CDR3 end, the germline J gene is used to fill in that end. The rearrangement joins TRBV19 to TRBJ2-2, with D maybe TRBD1 (7 bases). The CDR3 extends over 16 amino acids. CDR1 LNHDA and CDR2 SQIVND come from the germline V gene (reference sequence). CDR3 DNA, as far as it was read: TGTGCCAGTAGTATAGCCCGATACAGGGGAGGCGAAAAG. It specifies CASSIARYRGGEK. The whole CDR3 protein is CASSIARYRGGEKLFF.

Details on this clone: Read coverage stops 3 residues before the CDR3 terminus; the germline J gene supplies the remainder. V usage is TRBV30 and J usage is TRBJ1-5; 8 nucleotides match TRBD1. This CDR3 comprises 15 residues. Germline values: CDR1 GTSNPN, CDR2 SVGIG (reference sequence). V trimming: 0 bases; J trimming: 3 bases; junction bases outside the gene matches: 4. CDR3 bases read: TGTGCCTGGAGTGTGGGGACAGGCTTCAATCAGCCC. Translated: CAWSVGTGFNQP. The complete CDR3 reads CAWSVGTGFNQPQHF.

The sample holds many counts of this clone. Read data end 3 residues before the CDR3 end; the end is taken from the germline J gene. V and J are TRBV19 and TRBJ2-1, with 8 bases that match TRBD1. Losses at the gene ends were 6 bases for V and 4 bases for J; bases not matched to a gene: 8. Per the germline V gene, CDR1 is LNHDA and CDR2 is SQIVND (reference sequence). The CDR3 is made up of 15 amino acids. The CDR3 loop is CASRNTGGSYNEQFF. Incomplete CDR3 DNA: TGTGCCAGTAGAAATACAGGGGGTTCGTACAATGAG.

This clone was counted many times. The CDR3 is cut off 3 residues early in the read; its end comes from the germline J gene. The V call is TRBV6-2 or TRBV6-3, the J call TRBJ1-1; D is uncertain. V was clipped by 6 bases and J by 0 bases, with 8 bases between them. CDR3 length: 13 amino acids. CDR1 MNHEY and CDR2 SVGEGT come from the germline V gene. The CDR3 loop reads CASSRDLNTEAFF. CDR3 bases read: TGTGCCAGCAGCCGAGACTTGAACACTGAA.

This clone was picked up a small number of times. The read halts 3 residues ahead of the CDR3 end, with the missing end drawn from the germline J gene. The V gene is TRBV7-9, the J gene TRBJ1-6; weak D call: TRBD1 (5 bases). CDR3 length: 15 amino acids. Trimming shortened V by 5 bases and J by 7 bases, and 15 bases separated the two germline ends. The germline CDR1 and CDR2 sequences are SEHNR and FQNEAQ (reference sequence). The sequenced part of the CDR3 DNA is TGTGCCAGCAGCCCCCGTGGCAGGGCCAATTCACCC. Amino acids: CASSPRGRANSP. The complete CDR3 protein is CASSPRGRANSPLHF.

This clone was counted many times. The CDR3 end is not reached by the read, which stops 3 residues before it; the germline J gene fills it in. The V gene is TRBV20-1, the J gene TRBJ2-3, with D tentatively TRBD2 (7 bases). The CDR3 is made up of 14 amino acids. CDR1 is DFQATT, CDR2 SNEGSKA, per germline (reference sequence). V was trimmed by 3 bases and J by 6 bases, leaving 16 bases between them. Partial CDR3 DNA: TGCAGTGCTAGCCTCCGGGGGGCGGGGGATACG. As protein: CSASLRGAGDT. The whole CDR3 protein is CSASLRGAGDTQYF.

This clone was found a few times. The CDR3 end is not reached by the read, which stops 3 residues before it; the germline J gene fills it in. The chain employs TRBV19 and TRBJ1-5, with 7 positions matching TRBD1. Germline CDR1 LNHDA, CDR2 SQIVND (reference sequence). The CDR3 extends over 17 amino acids. The ends lost 1 base at V and 1 base at J; junction bases unmatched: 7. CDR3 sequence reads: CASSIVKGARSNQPQHF. Incomplete CDR3 DNA: TGTGCCAGTAGTATAGTCAAGGGGGCAAGGAGCAATCAGCCC. The full variable domain, rest sourced from reference TRBV19 and TRBJ1-5, is DGGITQSPKYLFRKEGQNVTLSCEQNLNHDAMYWYRQDPGQGLRLIYYSQIVNDFQKGDIAEGYSVSREKKESFPLTVTSAQKNPTAFYLCASSIVKGARSNQPQHFGDGTRLSIL.